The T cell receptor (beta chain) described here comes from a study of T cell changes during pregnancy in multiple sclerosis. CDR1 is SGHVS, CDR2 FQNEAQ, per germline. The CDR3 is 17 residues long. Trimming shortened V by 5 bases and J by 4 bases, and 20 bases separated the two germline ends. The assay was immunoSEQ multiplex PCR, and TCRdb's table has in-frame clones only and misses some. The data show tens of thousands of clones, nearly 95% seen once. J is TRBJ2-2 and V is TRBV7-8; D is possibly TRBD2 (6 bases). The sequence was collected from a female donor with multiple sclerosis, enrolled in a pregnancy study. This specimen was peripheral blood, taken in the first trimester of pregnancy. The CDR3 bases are TGTGCCAGCAGCCCCAGCGGGCAGGTCTTTCGCACCGGGGAGCTGTTTTTT. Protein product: CASSPSGQVFRTGELFF.